This entry lists 19 T cell receptor beta chains sequenced from one sample in a study of blood T cell repertoires in COVID-19 (TCRdb year 2020). The library relied on the immunoSEQ multiplex PCR assay. TCRdb's version of the immuneACCESS table is confined to in-frame rearrangements and falls short of the full clone set. An unresolved V gene accounts for under half of the shortfall where checked; the remainder is of unknown origin. The sample table records 250,000 to 400,000 clones; almost 90% of these occur just once. The top ten constitute less than 3.5% of the sample. The sequenced sample was peripheral blood. These receptors came from a woman aged 25 to 39 with COVID-19, enrolled during active disease.

The chain joins TRBV7-3 to TRBJ2-1, with 12 bases aligning to TRBD2. Germline V lookup: CDR1 SGHTA, CDR2 FQGTGA. There are 18 residues in the CDR3. V was clipped by 2 bases and J by 4 bases; unmatched bases: 9. DNA of the CDR3: TGTGCCAGCAGCTTAGGGGCGACTAGCGGGAGATGGTACAATGAGCAGTTCTTC. Its protein product is CASSLGATSGRWYNEQFF.

This chain uses TRBV3-1 (or the pseudogene TRBV3-2) with TRBJ1-1, with D possibly matching TRBD1 (6 bases). The length of the CDR3 is 17 residues. Germline values: CDR1 LGHDT, CDR2 YNNKEL (reference sequence). Between the trimmed V and J ends, which lost 3 bases and 11 bases, there was a span of 28 bases. This CDR3 reads CASSHTTDRSRWGVAFF. DNA of the CDR3: TGTGCCAGCAGCCATACTACCGACAGGAGCCGGTGGGGTGTGGCTTTCTTT.

V gene TRBV6-5 combines with J gene TRBJ1-2; TRBD1 matches 9 bases. The length of the CDR3 is 15 residues. CDR1 and CDR2 (germline): MNHEY, SVGAGI. V lost 4 bases and J lost 8; bases outside the gene matches: 11. In nucleotides, the CDR3 is TGTGCCAGCAGTTTGGGACAGGGTGGGGTTGGAGGCTACACCTTC. Encoded protein: CASSLGQGGVGGYTF.

This clone showed up just once. The chain links TRBV28 to TRBJ1-1; D perhaps matches TRBD1 (6 bases). CDR3 length equals 19 residues. V was pared by 5 bases and J by 4 bases, with 29 bases between. Germline V gene sequence: CDR1 MDHEN, CDR2 SYDVKM. DNA of the CDR3: TGTGCCAGCAGTCCCAGCCCTGGGAGGCAGGGGAGGGGTAGCACTGAAGCTTTCTTT. This gives the protein CASSPSPGRQGRGSTEAFF.

This chain uses TRBV29-1 with TRBJ2-5; D remains ambiguous. The ends were cut back, 4 bases at V and 1 base at J, with 10 bases in the middle. The V gene's germline CDR1 is SQVTM and CDR2 ANQGSEA. This CDR3 has 13 residues. CDR3 nucleotides: TGCAGCGTTGCACATGTAATCCAAGAGACCCAGTACTTC. It encodes CSVAHVIQETQYF. The variable domain in full, completed from reference TRBV29-1 and TRBJ2-5, reads SAVISQKPSRDICQRGTSLTIQCQVDSQVTMMFWYRQQPGQSLTLIATANQGSEATYESGFVIDKFPISRPNLTFSTLTVSNMSPEDSSIYLCSVAHVIQETQYFGPGTRLLVL.

The gene calls are TRBV6-6 and TRBJ2-3; D call uncertain. The CDR3 runs to 13 residues. V lost 5 bases to trimming and J lost 6 bases, with 12 bases between them. The germline CDR1 and CDR2 sequences are MNHNY and SVGAGI (reference sequence). CDR3: CASSPPMRDTQYF. In DNA, the CDR3 is TGTGCCAGCAGTCCCCCAATGCGGGATACGCAGTATTTT.

The chain combines TRBV28 with TRBJ1-6, with a possible D match to TRBD1 (5 bases). The V gene lost 5 bases and the J gene lost 10 bases, with 18 bases spanning the gap. CDR1 is MDHEN, CDR2 SYDVKM, per germline. This CDR3 is built from 15 residues. The CDR3 coding sequence is TGTGCCAGCAGTACCATGACAGCAGGTGAATCACCCCTCCACTTT. This sequence encodes CASSTMTAGESPLHF.

This clone appeared a single time. This chain links TRBV29-1 with TRBJ1-1; tentatively, D is TRBD1 (5 bases). The CDR3 extends over 13 amino acids. Trimming took 4 bases from V and 1 from J, leaving 10 bases between them. Per the germline V gene, CDR1 is SQVTM and CDR2 is ANQGSEA. CDR3 in amino acids: CSVVVTANTEAFF. For the CDR3, the DNA is TGCAGCGTTGTCGTGACAGCGAACACTGAAGCTTTCTTT.

The rearrangement uses TRBV27 and TRBJ1-6; TRBD1 agrees at 11 bases. V dropped 5 bases and J dropped 10; count of bases not matched to a gene: 4. The V gene's germline CDR1 is MNHEY and CDR2 SMNVEV (reference sequence). This CDR3 comprises 14 residues. CDR3 protein: CASSEDRGLSPLHF. For the CDR3, the DNA is TGTGCCAGCAGTGAGGACAGGGGGCTGTCACCCCTCCACTTT.

CDR3 DNA sequence: TGTGCCAGCAGCCCCGGTGGAACCGGTGGGGCGGGAGGGCCAGGGGAGACCCAGTACTTC. It yields the protein CASSPGGTGGAGGPGETQYF. The V call is TRBV9, the J call TRBJ2-5; 9 bases match TRBD2. The CDR3 has 20 amino acids. Germline CDR1 and CDR2: SGDLS and YYNGEE. V was pared by 4 bases and J by 5 bases, with 24 bases of the junction left unmatched.

The genes are TRBV15 and TRBJ1-3; 8 bases fit TRBD1. Germline V lookup: CDR1 LNHNV, CDR2 YYDKDF (reference sequence). After removal of 0 bases from V and 4 bases from J, the junction contained 5 bases not matched to a gene. This CDR3 has 16 residues. CDR3 DNA sequence: TGTGCCACCAGCAGAGACAGGACAGGGTCAGGAAACACCATATATTTT. It is translated as CATSRDRTGSGNTIYF. Looking up the rest from reference TRBV15 and TRBJ1-3 gives the full variable domain: DAMVIQNPRYQVTQFGKPVTLSCSQTLNHNVMYWYQQKSSQAPKLLFHYYDKDFNNEADTPDNFQSRRPNTSFCFLDIRSPGLGDTAMYLCATSRDRTGSGNTIYFGEGSWLTVV.

The chain carries TRBV11-3 and TRBJ2-5, with 9 bases that match TRBD2. V was pared by 1 base and J by 5 bases, with 5 bases of the junction left unmatched. Germline CDR1 is SGHNT and CDR2 is YENEEA. The CDR3 is 15 amino acids. In DNA form, the CDR3 reads TGTGCCAGCAGCTTAGTAGCGGGAGCGTGGGAGACCCAGTACTTC. The encoded protein is CASSLVAGAWETQYF.

The V gene is TRBV5-1, the J gene TRBJ1-2; D call uncertain. Germline V gene lookup returns CDR1 SGHRS and CDR2 YFSETQ. CDR3 length: 15 residues. Trimming left V 7 bases short and J 6 bases short, with 22 bases between. CDR3: CASRLGFGGVNGYTF. The CDR3 bases are TGCGCCAGCCGCCTGGGGTTCGGCGGGGTTAATGGCTACACCTTC.

The chain has TRBV3-1 (or the pseudogene TRBV3-2) and TRBJ1-2, with TRBD1 as a possible D gene (5 bases). The V gene's germline CDR1 is LGHDT and CDR2 YNNKEL (reference sequence). Trimming took 5 bases from V and 1 from J, leaving 14 bases between them. The CDR3 is 15 amino acids. The CDR3 reads CASSIARQINYGYTF. DNA for the CDR3: TGTGCCAGCAGCATCGCCCGACAGATTAACTATGGCTACACCTTC.

V is TRBV13 and J is TRBJ2-1, with TRBD2 identical over 15 bases. V shed 5 bases and J 8 bases; nucleotides not matched to a gene: 4. Germline CDR1 is PRHDT and CDR2 is FYEKMQ (reference sequence). The CDR3 length is 15 residues. As DNA, the CDR3 is TGTGCCAGCAGCCCAAGGACTAGCGGGAGGGATGAGCAGTTCTTC. Translation: CASSPRTSGRDEQFF.

The chain joins TRBV24-1 to TRBJ2-4, with D possibly being TRBD1 (6 bases). CDR3 length equals 14 residues. V was pared by 4 bases and J by 1 base, with 7 bases between. Germline V gene data show CDR1 as KGHDR and CDR2 as SFDVKD. The CDR3 region is CATSEGAAKNIQYF. The CDR3 DNA reads as TGTGCCACCAGTGAGGGGGCCGCCAAAAACATTCAGTACTTC.

The chain combines TRBV19 with TRBJ2-1; maybe TRBD2 (6 bases). The V and J ends lost 10 bases and 0 bases respectively, with 16 bases between them. The CDR3 extends over 15 amino acids. The V gene's germline CDR1 is LNHDA and CDR2 SQIVND (reference sequence). The CDR3 here is CATRVGGSSYNEQFF. CDR3 DNA sequence: TGTGCCACCAGAGTGGGAGGTAGCTCCTACAATGAGCAGTTCTTC.

The rearrangement uses TRBV16 and TRBJ2-7; TRBD1 matches at 8 bases. Germline-derived CDR1 and CDR2 are KGHSY and FQNENV. The ends lost 3 bases at V and 6 bases at J; junction bases unmatched: 4. CDR3 length equals 13 residues. CDR3 protein: CASSQLTGAEQYF. The CDR3 nucleotides are TGTGCCAGCAGCCAGTTGACAGGGGCCGAGCAGTACTTC.

The chain is built from TRBV5-4 and TRBJ1-1; D is undetermined. V was cut by 0 bases and J by 1 base, with 7 bases left in between. The CDR3 runs to 14 residues. Germline loops: CDR1 SGHNT, CDR2 YYREEE (reference sequence). CDR3 in amino acids: CASSLVAGNTEAFF. DNA for the CDR3: TGTGCCAGCAGCTTGGTTGCAGGGAACACTGAAGCTTTCTTT.